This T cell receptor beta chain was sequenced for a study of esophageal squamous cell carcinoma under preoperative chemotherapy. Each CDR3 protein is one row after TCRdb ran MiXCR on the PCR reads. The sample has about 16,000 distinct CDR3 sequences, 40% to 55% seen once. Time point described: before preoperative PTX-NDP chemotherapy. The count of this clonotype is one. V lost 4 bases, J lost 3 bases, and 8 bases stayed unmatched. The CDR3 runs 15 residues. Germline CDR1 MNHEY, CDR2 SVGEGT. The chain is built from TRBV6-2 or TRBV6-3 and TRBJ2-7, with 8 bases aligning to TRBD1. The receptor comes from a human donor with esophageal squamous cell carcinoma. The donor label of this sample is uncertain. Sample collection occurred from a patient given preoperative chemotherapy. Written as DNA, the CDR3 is TGTGCCAGCAGTTTCTACGGGACAGGTAACTACGAGCAGTACTTC. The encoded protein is CASSFYGTGNYEQYF.